One and the same sample provided the 32 T cell receptor beta chains below, sequenced in a study of CD8 T cells in ankylosing spondylitis. Notes on the study in general: A motif of roughly eight highly homologous TCR beta variants was seen as apparently characteristic of ankylosing spondylitis blood.

TCRdb reprocessed the 5' RACE reads with MiXCR, giving one entry per CDR3 protein. The repertoire has more than 650,000 distinct CDR3 sequences, 10% to 15% of them found once; the top ten carry roughly 0.51%. Their antigens are not known. Source material: blood, either unsorted or a sorted T cell fraction (not recorded which). These receptors all stem from a male donor with ankylosing spondylitis.

The rearrangement uses TRBV6-1 and TRBJ1-2; weak D call: TRBD1 (5 bases). The CDR3 is 15 residues long. The V end lost 4 bases, the J end lost 6 bases, and 18 bases lay between the germline ends. Germline V gene lookup returns CDR1 MNHNS and CDR2 SASEGT. The CDR3 spells CASSGVQVGDDGYTF. In DNA, the CDR3 is TGTGCCAGCAGTGGGGTTCAAGTGGGGGATGATGGCTACACCTTC.

This clonotype was picked up a small number of times. The chain couples TRBV7-2 to TRBJ1-5, with D unclear. The V end lost 1 base, the J end lost 6 bases, and 7 bases lay between the germline ends. CDR1 is SGHTA, CDR2 FQGNSA, per germline. CDR3 size: 13 residues. CDR3 coding DNA: TGTGCCAGCAGCTTAGACGGGTTTCAGCCCCAGCATTTT. Amino acid sequence: CASSLDGFQPQHF.

The sample holds many counts of this clonotype. V usage is TRBV20-1 and J usage is TRBJ1-3; 9 bases match TRBD1. V lost 0 bases to trimming and J lost 0 bases; unmatched junction nucleotides: 6. The germline gives CDR1 DFQATT, CDR2 SNEGSKA (reference sequence). The CDR3 extends over 17 amino acids. The CDR3 loop reads CSARERTGAYSGNTIYF. The CDR3 nucleotides read TGCAGTGCTAGAGAAAGGACAGGGGCGTACTCTGGAAACACCATATATTTT.

This clonotype has only a few counts. The CDR3 sequence is CASSHILRGGSYEQYF. The DNA of the CDR3 is TGCGCCAGCAGCCATATCCTCCGCGGAGGCAGCTACGAGCAGTACTTC. The chain joins TRBV4-1 to TRBJ2-7; weak D call: TRBD2 (5 bases). Trimming cost V 3 bases and J 3 bases, with 18 bases left between them. The CDR3 totals 16 residues. Germline-derived CDR1 and CDR2 are MGHRA and YSYEKL.

This clonotype was observed a few times. The chain joins TRBV10-2 to TRBJ1-5; D perhaps matches TRBD1 (5 bases). V dropped 0 bases and J dropped 6 bases, with 9 bases sitting between them. The germline CDR1 and CDR2 sequences are WSHSY and SAAADI. The CDR3 has 14 amino acids. CDR3 sequence reads: CASSESSGVQPQHF. The CDR3 bases are TGCGCCAGCAGTGAGTCATCGGGGGTTCAGCCCCAGCATTTT.

V gene TRBV12-3 or TRBV12-4 combines with J gene TRBJ2-5; D is tentatively TRBD1 or TRBD2 (5 bases each). The CDR3 extends over 15 amino acids. V lost 5 bases and J 4 bases, leaving 17 bases between the germline ends. The CDR3 loop reads CASSRPRGHGETQYF. The CDR3 coding sequence is TGTGCCAGCAGTCGCCCGAGGGGTCACGGAGAGACCCAGTACTTC.

The CDR3 region is CASSEGPGQGWYEQYF. DNA for the CDR3: TGTGCCAGCAGCGAGGGCCCGGGACAGGGTTGGTACGAGCAGTACTTC. This chain uses TRBV6-1 with TRBJ2-7; TRBD1 aligns across 9 bases. This CDR3 has 16 amino acids. Germline V gives CDR1 MNHNS, CDR2 SASEGT. Trimming took 6 bases from V and 4 from J; bases not matched to a gene: 13.

The chain couples TRBV4-2 to TRBJ2-1, with 13 bases aligning to TRBD2. The J segment lost 0 bases and the V segment lost 0 bases, leaving 8 bases of the junction unmatched. CDR3 length equals 20 residues. Germline lookup yields CDR1 LGHNA and CDR2 YNFKEQ. CDR3: CASSQEGLAGSLSSYNEQFF. In DNA, the CDR3 is TGTGCCAGCAGCCAAGAGGGACTAGCGGGGTCCCTTAGCTCCTACAATGAGCAGTTCTTC.

This clonotype was found a few times. V is TRBV20-1 and J is TRBJ2-7, with D perhaps TRBD1 or TRBD2 (5 bases each). The ends were cut back, 3 bases at V and 5 bases at J, with 17 bases in the middle. The germline V gene encodes CDR1 DFQATT and CDR2 SNEGSKA (reference sequence). The CDR3 has 14 residues. As DNA, the CDR3 is TGCAGTGCTAGCCCCTTTATTGGGGACCACGAGCAGTACTTC. This sequence encodes CSASPFIGDHEQYF.

The chain has TRBV5-1 and TRBJ2-1; 8 bases match TRBD2. V was pared by 4 bases and J by 6 bases, with 9 bases of the junction left unmatched. The CDR3 is made up of 15 amino acids. CDR1 and CDR2 from the germline V gene are SGHRS and YFSETQ. CDR3 sequence (DNA): TGCGCCAGCAGCCCCAGCGCGGGGGGCCTCAATGAGCAGTTCTTC. This translates into CASSPSAGGLNEQFF.

This clonotype was observed a handful of times. The rearrangement links TRBV25-1 to TRBJ2-5; D gene uncertain. V shed 4 bases and J shed 4 bases, with 10 bases lying between them. CDR1 and CDR2 (germline): MGHDK, SYGVNS. The CDR3 runs 13 residues. The CDR3, as DNA: TGTGCCAGCAGTGCCTGGATGGCAGAGACCCAGTACTTC. Its translation is CASSAWMAETQYF.

Many counts were recorded for this clonotype. V is TRBV20-1 and J is TRBJ2-1, with a possible D match to TRBD2 (5 bases). CDR3 size: 14 residues. V gave up 6 bases and J gave up 1 base, with 13 bases separating them. Germline assignment: CDR1 DFQATT and CDR2 SNEGSKA (reference sequence). In DNA form, the CDR3 reads TGCAGTGCACCTCTAGCCCTTTCCTACAATGAGCAGTTCTTC. Protein sequence: CSAPLALSYNEQFF.

The chain is built from TRBV11-3 and TRBJ2-1; TRBD1 aligns across 8 bases. Unmatched junction bases numbered 9, after V lost 6 bases and J lost 5 bases. In germline, CDR1 is SGHNT, CDR2 YENEEA. CDR3 length: 15 amino acids. The CDR3 here is CASRAAGTGHNEQFF. The DNA of the CDR3 is TGTGCCAGCAGGGCTGCCGGGACAGGCCACAATGAGCAGTTCTTC.

The CDR3 is CASSSRSRGEQYF. The CDR3 bases are TGCGCCAGCAGCTCGAGGTCTCGGGGCGAGCAGTACTTC. This chain connects TRBV5-1 to TRBJ2-7, with D perhaps TRBD2 (5 bases). V was clipped by 3 bases and J by 6 bases, with 13 bases between them. CDR3 length: 13 amino acids. Germline V gives CDR1 SGHRS, CDR2 YFSETQ.

This clonotype was counted between two and nine times. A much larger clone is a single base away; this may be a read error. The chain carries TRBV7-9 and TRBJ1-3, with D uncertain. The CDR3 runs to 12 residues. The V end was cut by 5 bases, the J end by 2 bases, with 4 bases between. The germline CDR1 and CDR2 sequences are SEHNR and FQNEAQ (reference sequence). Here the CDR3 DNA reads TGTGCCAGCAGCCCCCCTGGAAACACCATATATTTT. Translated, it gives CASSPPGNTIYF.

The chain employs TRBV18 and TRBJ2-7; 9 nucleotides align to TRBD1. The germline V gene encodes CDR1 KGHSH and CDR2 LQKENI. V trimming: 2 bases; J trimming: 5 bases; junction bases outside the gene matches: 10. The length of the CDR3 is 16 residues. CDR3 bases: TGTGCCAGCTCACCAGGTCTCCTACAGGGGGCCGACGAGCAGTACTTC. Translation: CASSPGLLQGADEQYF.

This clonotype was counted a few times. The gene calls are TRBV4-3 and TRBJ2-1, with 7 bases fitting TRBD2. This CDR3 has 16 residues. The J segment lost 2 bases and the V segment lost 0 bases, leaving 4 bases of the junction unmatched. CDR1 is LGHNA, CDR2 YSLEER, per germline. The CDR3 DNA reads TGCGCCAGCAGCCAAGATATCCGGGAGGCCTACAATGAGCAGTTCTTC. Translating gives CASSQDIREAYNEQFF.

The chain joins TRBV2 to TRBJ1-2; D gene uncertain. This CDR3 region has 11 residues. Between the trimmed V and J ends, which lost 3 bases and 5 bases, there was a span of 4 bases. Germline lookup yields CDR1 SNHLY and CDR2 FYNNEI. The DNA for the CDR3 is TGTGCCAGCAGTGAGTGGTATGGCTACACCTTC. It yields the protein CASSEWYGYTF.

This clonotype was seen only a few times. The chain recombines TRBV7-2 with TRBJ1-6; D is unclear. Per the germline V gene, CDR1 is SGHTA and CDR2 is FQGNSA. Trimming stripped 7 bases from V and 7 bases from J, with 17 bases between. This CDR3 has 15 amino acids. In DNA form, the CDR3 reads TGTGCCAGCACCTCCGTAGGTACAGCAAATTCACCCCTCCACTTT. It yields the protein CASTSVGTANSPLHF.

The genes are TRBV4-2 and TRBJ1-6; weak D call: TRBD1 (6 bases). V was pared by 3 bases and J by 7 bases, with 16 bases between. Germline values: CDR1 LGHNA, CDR2 YNFKEQ. This CDR3 has 16 amino acids. CDR3 sequence: CASSQDITGTNSPLHF. The CDR3 DNA follows: TGTGCCAGCAGCCAGGACATTACAGGGACCAATTCACCCCTCCACTTT.

This chain links TRBV11-2 with TRBJ1-3; no clear D. The CDR3 has 13 amino acids. Germline values: CDR1 SGHAT, CDR2 FQNNGV. Trimming stripped 1 base from V and 5 bases from J, with 6 bases between. CDR3 in DNA: TGTGCCAGCAGCTTAGTTCGCAGAAACACCATATATTTT. This gives the protein CASSLVRRNTIYF.

The chain uses TRBV2 and TRBJ2-1, with TRBD1 as a possible D gene (6 bases). Germline values: CDR1 SNHLY, CDR2 FYNNEI. Trimming took 7 bases from V and 7 from J, leaving 20 bases between them. CDR3 length equals 15 residues. This chain's CDR3 is CASTKRTGMVNEQFF. CDR3 in DNA: TGTGCCAGCACCAAAAGAACAGGGATGGTGAATGAGCAGTTCTTC.

This clonotype was recorded many times. The chain recombines TRBV12-3 or TRBV12-4 with TRBJ2-7; D is ambiguous. Trimming removed 2 bases at V and 6 bases at J, with 17 bases between. The CDR3 contains 15 residues. For the CDR3, the DNA is TGTGCCAGCAGTTTACTACCGGGTCAAGGCCTCGAGCAGTACTTC. It specifies CASSLLPGQGLEQYF.

The chain recombines TRBV20-1 with TRBJ2-1; D remains ambiguous. The germline V gene has CDR1 DFQATT and CDR2 SNEGSKA (reference sequence). V gave up 0 bases and J gave up 11 bases, with 11 bases separating them. The CDR3 loop spans 12 amino acids. Here the CDR3 DNA reads TGCAGTGCTAGAGAACCGTCACGTCAGCAGTTCTTC. The encoded protein is CSAREPSRQQFF.

The CDR3 DNA reads as TGTGCCAGCAGGAGCCGGGACAGGGACTCCTACGAGCAGTACTTC. Translated, it gives CASRSRDRDSYEQYF. The genes are TRBV5-5 and TRBJ2-7; 9 bases align to TRBD1. With V trimmed by 5 bases and J by 0 bases, 6 bases remained unmatched. The length of the CDR3 is 15 residues. Looked up from germline, CDR1 is SGHKS and CDR2 is YYEKEE (reference sequence).

There are a few counts of this clonotype. The V gene is TRBV20-1, the J gene TRBJ1-1; D unresolved. The CDR3 spans 13 residues. V was pared by 0 bases and J by 3 bases, with 8 bases between. The V gene's germline CDR1 is DFQATT and CDR2 SNEGSKA (reference sequence). CDR3 loop: CSARDVGYTEAFF. The CDR3, as DNA: TGCAGTGCTAGAGATGTGGGGTACACTGAAGCTTTCTTT.

This clonotype was counted ten times or more. The V gene is TRBV5-1, the J gene TRBJ1-4; D not certain. This CDR3 has 14 residues. V lost 0 bases to trimming and J lost 5 bases, with 8 bases between them. CDR1 is SGHRS, CDR2 YFSETQ, per germline. The CDR3 region is CASSLGTGNEKLFF. The CDR3 DNA sequence: TGCGCCAGCAGCTTGGGAACCGGAAATGAAAAACTGTTTTTT.

This clonotype was seen at least ten times. The chain carries TRBV29-1 and TRBJ2-1, with D maybe TRBD1 (5 bases). With 7 bases removed from V and 2 bases from J, the gap between germline ends came to 12 bases. Germline assignment: CDR1 SQVTM and CDR2 ANQGSEA. There are 13 residues in the CDR3. CDR3 sequence reads: CSGDSNPYNEQFF. As DNA, the CDR3 is TGCAGCGGAGACAGTAATCCCTACAATGAGCAGTTCTTC.

This chain connects TRBV6-2 or TRBV6-3 to TRBJ2-3; 10 nucleotides match TRBD2. This CDR3 is 15 amino acids long. V shed 2 bases and J 6 bases; nucleotides not matched to a gene: 5. CDR1 is MNHEY and CDR2 is SVGEGT in the germline V gene. CDR3 nucleotide sequence: TGTGCCAGCAGTTACGATACTAGCGGGGATGATACGCAGTATTTT. This codes for CASSYDTSGDDTQYF.

This sequence joins TRBV7-9 and TRBJ2-3; no firm D call. Germline CDR1 is SEHNR and CDR2 is FQNEAQ (reference sequence). This CDR3 is built from 15 residues. V was clipped by 1 base and J by 4 bases, with 12 bases between them. The CDR3: CASSLELSRADTQYF. DNA for the CDR3: TGTGCCAGCAGCTTAGAGTTGTCTCGCGCAGATACGCAGTATTTT.

This clonotype was counted a few times. The CDR3 region has the DNA TGTGCCAGCAGCCCCAGGAGGAGTGAGCAGTTCTTC. Protein product: CASSPRRSEQFF. This sequence joins TRBV7-9 and TRBJ2-1, with D perhaps matching TRBD2 (5 bases). Trimming took 5 bases from V and 9 from J, leaving 11 bases between them. The CDR3 totals 12 residues. The germline CDR1 and CDR2 sequences are SEHNR and FQNEAQ (reference sequence). The whole variable domain, filled in from reference TRBV7-9 and TRBJ2-1, reads DTGVSQNPRHKITKRGQNVTFRCDPISEHNRLYWYRQTLGQGPEFLTYFQNEAQLEKSRLLSDRFSAERPKGSFSTLEIQRTEQGDSAMYLCASSPRRSEQFFGPGTRLTVL.

The chain has TRBV5-1 and TRBJ2-4; no reliable D call. The V end was cut by 4 bases, the J end by 7 bases, with 9 bases between. Germline CDR1 is SGHRS and CDR2 is YFSETQ. This CDR3 comprises 12 residues. The CDR3 spells CASSVKGNIQYF. The CDR3 DNA reads TGCGCCAGCAGCGTTAAAGGGAACATTCAGTACTTC.